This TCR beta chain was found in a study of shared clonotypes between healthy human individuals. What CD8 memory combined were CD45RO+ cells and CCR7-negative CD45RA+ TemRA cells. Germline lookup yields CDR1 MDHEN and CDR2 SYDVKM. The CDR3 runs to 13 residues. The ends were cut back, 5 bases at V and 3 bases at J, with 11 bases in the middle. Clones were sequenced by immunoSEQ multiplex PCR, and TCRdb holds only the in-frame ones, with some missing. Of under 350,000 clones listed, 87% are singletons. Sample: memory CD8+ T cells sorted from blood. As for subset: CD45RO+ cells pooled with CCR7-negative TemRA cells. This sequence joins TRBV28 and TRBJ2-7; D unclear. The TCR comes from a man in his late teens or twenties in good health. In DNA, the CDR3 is TGTGCCAGCAGTCCCGGCCCCTTCTACGAGCAGTACTTC. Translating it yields CASSPGPFYEQYF.